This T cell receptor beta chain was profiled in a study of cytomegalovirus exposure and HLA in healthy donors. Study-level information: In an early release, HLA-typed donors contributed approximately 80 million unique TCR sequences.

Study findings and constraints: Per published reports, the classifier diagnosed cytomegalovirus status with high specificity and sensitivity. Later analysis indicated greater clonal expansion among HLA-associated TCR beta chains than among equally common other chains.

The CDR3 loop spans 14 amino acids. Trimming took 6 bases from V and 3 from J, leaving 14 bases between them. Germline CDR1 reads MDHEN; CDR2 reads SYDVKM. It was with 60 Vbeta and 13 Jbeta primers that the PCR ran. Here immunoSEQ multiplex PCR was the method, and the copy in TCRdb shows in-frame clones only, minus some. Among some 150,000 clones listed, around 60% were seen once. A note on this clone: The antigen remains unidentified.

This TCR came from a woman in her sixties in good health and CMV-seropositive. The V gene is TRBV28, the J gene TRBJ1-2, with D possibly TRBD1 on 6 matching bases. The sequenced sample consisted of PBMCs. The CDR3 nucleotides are TGTGCCAGCAGACCTACAGGGCCTGACTATGGCTACACCTTC. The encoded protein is CASRPTGPDYGYTF.